Included here is one T cell receptor (beta chain) sequence, with context. What it binds is unknown. This entry belongs to a study of cytomegalovirus exposure and HLA in healthy donors. In the study overall: The roughly 120 validation repertoires, a later analysis reported, used the same platform as the 666 first-cohort repertoires. Study observations and caveats: Through in vitro validation, a few CMV-associated chains were shown to be specific for CMV antigens. Across donors, most TCRs were seen rarely, yet some public ones were widespread. Reportedly, diagnosis of cytomegalovirus status by the classifier showed high specificity and sensitivity.

Some clones are missing from TCRdb's copy, which holds only in-frame ones; the method was immunoSEQ multiplex PCR. The table shows 150,000 or so clones, with around 90% occurring only once. V dropped 4 bases and J dropped 2 bases, with 13 bases sitting between them. Germline V lookup: CDR1 SQVTM, CDR2 ANQGSEA. The CDR3 is 14 amino acids. Sequencing input: PBMCs. This TCR came from a woman aged 30 to 39 in good health and CMV-seropositive. The chain joins TRBV29-1 to TRBJ2-3; D might be TRBD2 (5 bases). CDR3 amino acids: CSVGDGVVTDTQYF. As DNA, the CDR3 is TGCAGCGTTGGTGACGGGGTAGTCACAGATACGCAGTATTTT.